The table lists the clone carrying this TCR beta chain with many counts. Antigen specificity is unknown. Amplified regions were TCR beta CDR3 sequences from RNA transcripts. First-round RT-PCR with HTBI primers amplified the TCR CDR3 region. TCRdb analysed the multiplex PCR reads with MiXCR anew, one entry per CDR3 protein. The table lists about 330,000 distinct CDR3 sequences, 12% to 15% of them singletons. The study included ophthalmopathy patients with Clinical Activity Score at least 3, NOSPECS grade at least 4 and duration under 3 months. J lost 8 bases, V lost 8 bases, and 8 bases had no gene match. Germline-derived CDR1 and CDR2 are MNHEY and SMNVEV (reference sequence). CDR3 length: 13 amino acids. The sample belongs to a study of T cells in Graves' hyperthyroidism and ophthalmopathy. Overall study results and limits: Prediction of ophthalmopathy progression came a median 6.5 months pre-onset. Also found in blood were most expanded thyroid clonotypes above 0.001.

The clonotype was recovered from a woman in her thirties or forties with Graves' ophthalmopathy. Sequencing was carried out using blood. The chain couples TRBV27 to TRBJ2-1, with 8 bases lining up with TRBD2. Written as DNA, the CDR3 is TGTGCCAGCTCCCGGGGGGGGCCGTATGAGCAGTTCTTC. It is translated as CASSRGGPYEQFF.